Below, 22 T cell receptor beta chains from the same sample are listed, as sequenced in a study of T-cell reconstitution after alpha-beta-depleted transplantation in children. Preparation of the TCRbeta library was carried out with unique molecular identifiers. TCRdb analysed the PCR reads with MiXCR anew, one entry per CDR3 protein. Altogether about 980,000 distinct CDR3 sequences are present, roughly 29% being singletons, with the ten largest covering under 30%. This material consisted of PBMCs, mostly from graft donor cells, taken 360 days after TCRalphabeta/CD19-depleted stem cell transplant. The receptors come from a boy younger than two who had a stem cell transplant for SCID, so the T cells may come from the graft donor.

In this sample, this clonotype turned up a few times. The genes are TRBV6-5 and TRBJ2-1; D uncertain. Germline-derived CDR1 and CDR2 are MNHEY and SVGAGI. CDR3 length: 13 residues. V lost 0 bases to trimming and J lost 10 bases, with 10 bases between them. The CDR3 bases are TGTGCCAGCAGTTACTCCGGACGGCCAGAGCAGTTCTTC. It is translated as CASSYSGRPEQFF.

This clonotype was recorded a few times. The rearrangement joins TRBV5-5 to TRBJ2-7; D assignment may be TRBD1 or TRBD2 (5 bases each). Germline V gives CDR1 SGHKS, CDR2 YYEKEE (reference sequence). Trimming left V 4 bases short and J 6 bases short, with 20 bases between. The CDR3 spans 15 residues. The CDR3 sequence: CASSKNRDQNIEQYF. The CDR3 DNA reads TGTGCCAGCAGCAAGAACCGGGACCAAAACATCGAGCAGTACTTC.

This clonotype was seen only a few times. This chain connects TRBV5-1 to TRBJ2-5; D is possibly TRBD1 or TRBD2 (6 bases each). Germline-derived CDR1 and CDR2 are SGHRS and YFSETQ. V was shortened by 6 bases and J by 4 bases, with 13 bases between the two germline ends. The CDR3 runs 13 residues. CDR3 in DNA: TGCGCCAGCAAGTTCGGGGGCATAGAGACCCAGTACTTC. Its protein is CASKFGGIETQYF.

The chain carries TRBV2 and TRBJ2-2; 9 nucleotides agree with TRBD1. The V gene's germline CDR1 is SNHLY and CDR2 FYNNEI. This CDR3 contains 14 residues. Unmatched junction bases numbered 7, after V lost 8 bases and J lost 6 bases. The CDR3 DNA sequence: TGTGCCAGCGGATGGGACAGGGCGTCCGGGGAGCTGTTTTTT. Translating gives CASGWDRASGELFF.

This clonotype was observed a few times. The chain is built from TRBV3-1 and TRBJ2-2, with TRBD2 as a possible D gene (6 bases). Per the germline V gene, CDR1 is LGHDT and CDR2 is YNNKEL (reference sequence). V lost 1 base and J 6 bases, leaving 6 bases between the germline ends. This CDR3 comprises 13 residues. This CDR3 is CASSQGLAGELFF. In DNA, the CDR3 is TGTGCCAGCAGCCAAGGACTAGCCGGGGAGCTGTTTTTT.

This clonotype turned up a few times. CDR3 coding DNA: TGTGCCAGCAGCGTAGTCCCCGCAGGGTCCTACAATGAGCAGTTCTTC. Its translation is CASSVVPAGSYNEQFF. The V and J genes are TRBV9 and TRBJ2-1; tentatively, D is TRBD1 (5 bases). The germline V gene has CDR1 SGDLS and CDR2 YYNGEE. This CDR3 is built from 16 residues. Trimming left V 0 bases short and J 1 base short, with 11 bases between.

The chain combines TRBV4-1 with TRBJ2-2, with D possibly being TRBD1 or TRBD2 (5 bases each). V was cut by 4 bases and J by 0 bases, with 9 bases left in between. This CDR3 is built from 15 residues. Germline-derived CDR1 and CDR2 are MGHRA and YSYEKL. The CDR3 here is CASSPGPTNTGELFF. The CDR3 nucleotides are TGCGCCAGCAGCCCGGGACCCACGAACACCGGGGAGCTGTTTTTT.

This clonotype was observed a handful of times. CDR3 sequence reads: CASSQVKGRGFGNEQFF. The CDR3 DNA sequence: TGTGCCAGCAGCCAAGTGAAAGGTCGGGGTTTCGGCAATGAGCAGTTCTTC. The chain carries TRBV4-2 and TRBJ2-1, with D perhaps matching TRBD2 (5 bases). This CDR3 comprises 17 residues. V was clipped by 1 base and J by 6 bases, with 19 bases between them. Germline lookup yields CDR1 LGHNA and CDR2 YNFKEQ.

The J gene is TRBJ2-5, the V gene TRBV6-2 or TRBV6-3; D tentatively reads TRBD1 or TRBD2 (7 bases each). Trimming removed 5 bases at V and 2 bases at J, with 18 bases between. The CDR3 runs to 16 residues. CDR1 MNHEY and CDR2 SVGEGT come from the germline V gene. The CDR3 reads CASSKAQGGYQETQYF. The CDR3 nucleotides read TGTGCCAGCAGTAAAGCTCAGGGGGGGTATCAAGAGACCCAGTACTTC.

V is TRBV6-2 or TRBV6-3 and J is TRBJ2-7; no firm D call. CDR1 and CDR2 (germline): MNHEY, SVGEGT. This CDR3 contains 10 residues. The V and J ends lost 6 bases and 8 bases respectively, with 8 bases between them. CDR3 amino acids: CASSDEQQYF. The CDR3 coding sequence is TGTGCCAGCAGCGACGAGCAGCAGTACTTC.

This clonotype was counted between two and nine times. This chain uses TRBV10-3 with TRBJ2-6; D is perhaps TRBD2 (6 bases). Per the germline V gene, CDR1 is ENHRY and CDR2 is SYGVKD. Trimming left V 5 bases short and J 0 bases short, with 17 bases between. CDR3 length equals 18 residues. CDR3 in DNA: TGTGCCATCAGTAGGCGGGGCGTTAGTGGCTCTGGGGCCAACGTCCTGACTTTC. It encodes CAISRRGVSGSGANVLTF.

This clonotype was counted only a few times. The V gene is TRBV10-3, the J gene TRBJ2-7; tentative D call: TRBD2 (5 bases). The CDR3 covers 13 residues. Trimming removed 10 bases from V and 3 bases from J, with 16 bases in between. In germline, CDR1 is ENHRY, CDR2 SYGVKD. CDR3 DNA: TGTGCCACCTGTCTCGGACTTGGCTACGAGCAGTACTTC. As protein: CATCLGLGYEQYF.

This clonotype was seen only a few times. Written as DNA, the CDR3 is TGTGCCAGCACCGAGAGCACAGATACGCAGTATTTT. Translating gives CASTESTDTQYF. V and J are TRBV6-1 and TRBJ2-3; D uncertain. This CDR3 has 12 residues. Trimming took off 7 bases at V and 0 bases at J, with 5 bases between the two ends. Looked up from germline, CDR1 is MNHNS and CDR2 is SASEGT.

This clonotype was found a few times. The CDR3 DNA follows: TGCAGTGCCCCGTTCGCGAACCAAGAGACCCAGTACTTC. It codes for CSAPFANQETQYF. This sequence joins TRBV20-1 and TRBJ2-5; D call uncertain. Trimming left V 6 bases short and J 0 bases short, with 11 bases between. The CDR3 consists of 13 residues. Germline V lookup: CDR1 DFQATT, CDR2 SNEGSKA (reference sequence).

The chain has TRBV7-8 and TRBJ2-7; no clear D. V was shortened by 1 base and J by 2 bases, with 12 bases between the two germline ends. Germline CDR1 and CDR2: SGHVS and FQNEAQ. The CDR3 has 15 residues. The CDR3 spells CASSLDAGLTYEQYF. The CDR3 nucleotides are TGTGCCAGCAGCTTAGACGCAGGTCTCACCTACGAGCAGTACTTC.

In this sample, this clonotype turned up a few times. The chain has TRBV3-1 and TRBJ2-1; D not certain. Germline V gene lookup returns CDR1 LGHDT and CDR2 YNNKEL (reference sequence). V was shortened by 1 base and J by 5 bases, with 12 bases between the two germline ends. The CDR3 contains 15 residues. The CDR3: CASSQGPSTNNEQFF. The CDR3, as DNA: TGTGCCAGCAGCCAAGGTCCGAGCACTAACAATGAGCAGTTCTTC.

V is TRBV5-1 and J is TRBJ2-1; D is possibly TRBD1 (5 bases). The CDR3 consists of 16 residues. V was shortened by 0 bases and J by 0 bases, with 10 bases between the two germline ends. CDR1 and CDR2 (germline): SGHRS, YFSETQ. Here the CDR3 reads CASSLEGQPSYNEQFF. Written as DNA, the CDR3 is TGCGCCAGCAGCTTGGAGGGGCAACCCTCCTACAATGAGCAGTTCTTC. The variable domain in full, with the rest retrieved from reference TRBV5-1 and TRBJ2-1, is KAGVTQTPRYLIKTRGQQVTLSCSPISGHRSVSWYQQTPGQGLQFLFEYFSETQRNKGNFPGRFSGRQFSNSRSEMNVSTLELGDSALYLCASSLEGQPSYNEQFFGPGTRLTVL.

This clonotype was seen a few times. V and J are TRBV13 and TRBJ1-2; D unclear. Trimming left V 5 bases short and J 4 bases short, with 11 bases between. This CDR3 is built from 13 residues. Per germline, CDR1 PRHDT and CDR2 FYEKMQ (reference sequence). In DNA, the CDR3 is TGTGCCAGCAGCCAGACAAACAGCTATGGCTACACCTTC. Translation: CASSQTNSYGYTF.

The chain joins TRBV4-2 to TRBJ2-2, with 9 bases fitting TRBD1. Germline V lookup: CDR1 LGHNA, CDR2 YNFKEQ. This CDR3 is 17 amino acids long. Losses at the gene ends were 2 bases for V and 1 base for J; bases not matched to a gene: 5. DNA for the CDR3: TGTGCCAGCAGCCAACCCGGGACAGGGAAGAACACCGGGGAGCTGTTTTTT. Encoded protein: CASSQPGTGKNTGELFF.

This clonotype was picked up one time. CDR3 nucleotide sequence: TGCGCCAGCAGCCCCCGCGAGGGGGAGGGGTACAATGAGCAGTTCTTC. Residues: CASSPREGEGYNEQFF. The gene calls are TRBV5-1 and TRBJ2-1; a weak D match, TRBD2 (7 bases). This CDR3 spans 16 amino acids. In germline, CDR1 is SGHRS, CDR2 YFSETQ. Trimming took off 4 bases at V and 4 bases at J, with 18 bases between the two ends.

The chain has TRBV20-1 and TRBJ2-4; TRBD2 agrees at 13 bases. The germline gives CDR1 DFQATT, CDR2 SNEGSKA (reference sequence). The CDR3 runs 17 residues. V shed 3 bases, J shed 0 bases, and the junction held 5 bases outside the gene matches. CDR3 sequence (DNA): TGCAGTGCTAGGGGACTAGCGGGAACCCTAGCCAAAAACATTCAGTACTTC. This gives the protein CSARGLAGTLAKNIQYF.

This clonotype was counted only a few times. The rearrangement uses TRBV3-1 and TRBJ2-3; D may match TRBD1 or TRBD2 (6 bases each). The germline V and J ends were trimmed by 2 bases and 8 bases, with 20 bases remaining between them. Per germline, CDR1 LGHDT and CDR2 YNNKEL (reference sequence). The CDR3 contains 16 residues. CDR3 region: CASSQRRGATQGTQYF. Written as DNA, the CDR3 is TGTGCCAGCAGCCAACGGCGGGGAGCCACACAGGGTACGCAGTATTTT.